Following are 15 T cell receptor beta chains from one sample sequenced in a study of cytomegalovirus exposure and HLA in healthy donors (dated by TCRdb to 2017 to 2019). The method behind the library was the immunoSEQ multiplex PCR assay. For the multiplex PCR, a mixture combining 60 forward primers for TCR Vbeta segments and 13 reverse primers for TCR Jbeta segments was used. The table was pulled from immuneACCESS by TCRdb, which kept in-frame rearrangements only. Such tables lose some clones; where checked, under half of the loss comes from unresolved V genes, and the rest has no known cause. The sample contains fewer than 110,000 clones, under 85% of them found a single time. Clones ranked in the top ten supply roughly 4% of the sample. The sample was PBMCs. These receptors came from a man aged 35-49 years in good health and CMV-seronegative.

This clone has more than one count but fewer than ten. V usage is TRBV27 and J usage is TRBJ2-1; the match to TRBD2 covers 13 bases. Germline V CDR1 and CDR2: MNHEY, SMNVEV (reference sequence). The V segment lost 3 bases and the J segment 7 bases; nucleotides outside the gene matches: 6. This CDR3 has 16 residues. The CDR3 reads CASSLLLAGGQNEQFF. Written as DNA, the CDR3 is TGTGCCAGCAGTTTGTTACTAGCGGGGGGGCAGAATGAGCAGTTCTTC.

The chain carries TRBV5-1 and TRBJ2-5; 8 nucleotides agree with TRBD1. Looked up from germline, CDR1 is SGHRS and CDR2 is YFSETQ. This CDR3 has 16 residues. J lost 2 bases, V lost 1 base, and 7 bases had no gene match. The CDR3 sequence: CASSLSTGGGQETQYF. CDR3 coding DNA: TGCGCCAGCAGCTTGAGTACAGGGGGAGGACAAGAGACCCAGTACTTC.

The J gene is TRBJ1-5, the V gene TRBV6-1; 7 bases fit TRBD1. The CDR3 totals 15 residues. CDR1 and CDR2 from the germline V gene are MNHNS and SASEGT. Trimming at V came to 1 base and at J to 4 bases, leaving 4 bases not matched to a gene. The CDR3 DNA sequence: TGTGCCAGCAGTGAAGGACAGGGAAATAATCAGCCCCAGCATTTT. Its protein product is CASSEGQGNNQPQHF.

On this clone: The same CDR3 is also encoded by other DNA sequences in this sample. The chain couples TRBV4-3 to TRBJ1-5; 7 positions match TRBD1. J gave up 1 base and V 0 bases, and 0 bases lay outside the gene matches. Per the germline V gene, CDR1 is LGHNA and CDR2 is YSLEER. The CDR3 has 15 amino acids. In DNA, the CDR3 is TGCGCCAGCAGCCAAGACAGGGGGAGCAATCAGCCCCAGCATTTT. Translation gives CASSQDRGSNQPQHF.

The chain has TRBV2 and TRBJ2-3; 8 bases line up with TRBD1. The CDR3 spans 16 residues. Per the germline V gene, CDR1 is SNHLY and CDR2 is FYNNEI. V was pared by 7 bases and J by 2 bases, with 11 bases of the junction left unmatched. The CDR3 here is CASKNGQGITTDTQYF. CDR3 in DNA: TGTGCCAGCAAGAACGGACAGGGAATCACCACAGATACGCAGTATTTT.

The CDR3 nucleotides are TGTGCCAGTGGGGGACAGCTCATTGGGGCAAACTATGGCTACACCTTC. This codes for CASGGQLIGANYGYTF. The chain carries TRBV19 and TRBJ1-2; 7 nucleotides match TRBD1. After removal of 8 bases from V and 2 bases from J, the junction contained 14 bases not matched to a gene. The CDR3 has 16 amino acids. Germline V gene sequence: CDR1 LNHDA, CDR2 SQIVND (reference sequence).

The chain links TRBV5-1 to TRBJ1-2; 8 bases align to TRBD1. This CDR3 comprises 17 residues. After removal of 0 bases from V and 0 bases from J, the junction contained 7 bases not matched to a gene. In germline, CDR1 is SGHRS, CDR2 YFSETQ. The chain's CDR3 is CASSLASLTGANYGYTF. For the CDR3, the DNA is TGCGCCAGCAGCTTGGCCTCCCTGACAGGGGCTAACTATGGCTACACCTTC.

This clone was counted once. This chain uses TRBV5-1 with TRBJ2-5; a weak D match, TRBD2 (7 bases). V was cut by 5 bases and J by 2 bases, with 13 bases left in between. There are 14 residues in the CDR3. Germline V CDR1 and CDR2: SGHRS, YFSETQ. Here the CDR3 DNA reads TGCGCCAGCAGACCGGGGGGCGTACAAGAGACCCAGTACTTC. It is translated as CASRPGGVQETQYF.

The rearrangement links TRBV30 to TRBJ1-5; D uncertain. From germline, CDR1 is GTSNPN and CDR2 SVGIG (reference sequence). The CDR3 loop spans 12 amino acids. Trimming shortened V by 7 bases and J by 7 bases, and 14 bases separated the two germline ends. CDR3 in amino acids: CASKETGQPQHF. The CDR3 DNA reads TGTGCCTCCAAAGAAACGGGGCAGCCCCAGCATTTT.

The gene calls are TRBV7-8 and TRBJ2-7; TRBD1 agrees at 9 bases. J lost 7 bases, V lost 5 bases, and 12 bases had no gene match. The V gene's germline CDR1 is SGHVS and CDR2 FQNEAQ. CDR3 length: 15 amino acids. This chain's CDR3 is CASSQRDRVLGEQYF. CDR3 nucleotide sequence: TGTGCCAGCAGCCAGAGGGACAGGGTCCTTGGAGAGCAGTACTTC.

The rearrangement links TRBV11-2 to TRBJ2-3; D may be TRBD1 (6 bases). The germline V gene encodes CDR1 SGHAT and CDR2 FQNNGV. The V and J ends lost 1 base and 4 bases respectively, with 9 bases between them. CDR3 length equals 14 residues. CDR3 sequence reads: CASSLGQEADTQYF. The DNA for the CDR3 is TGTGCCAGCAGCTTAGGACAGGAGGCAGATACGCAGTATTTT.

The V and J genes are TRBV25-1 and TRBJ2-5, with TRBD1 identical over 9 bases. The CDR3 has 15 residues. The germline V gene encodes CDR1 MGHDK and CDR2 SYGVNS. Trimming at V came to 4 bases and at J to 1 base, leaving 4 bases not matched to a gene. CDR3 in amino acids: CASSVGTGPQETQYF. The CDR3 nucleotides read TGTGCCAGCAGTGTAGGGACAGGGCCCCAAGAGACCCAGTACTTC.

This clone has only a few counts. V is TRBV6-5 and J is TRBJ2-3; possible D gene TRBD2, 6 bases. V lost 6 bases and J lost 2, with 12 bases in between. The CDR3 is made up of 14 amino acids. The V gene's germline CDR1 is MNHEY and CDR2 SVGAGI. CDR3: CASRGGVPTDTQYF. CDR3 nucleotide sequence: TGTGCCAGCAGGGGAGGTGTGCCCACAGATACGCAGTATTTT.

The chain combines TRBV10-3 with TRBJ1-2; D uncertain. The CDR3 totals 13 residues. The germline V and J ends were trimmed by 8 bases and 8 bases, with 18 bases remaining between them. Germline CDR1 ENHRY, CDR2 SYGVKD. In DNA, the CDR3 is TGTGCCATCCGACGGGGAGATGATACGGGCTACACCTTC. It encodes CAIRRGDDTGYTF.

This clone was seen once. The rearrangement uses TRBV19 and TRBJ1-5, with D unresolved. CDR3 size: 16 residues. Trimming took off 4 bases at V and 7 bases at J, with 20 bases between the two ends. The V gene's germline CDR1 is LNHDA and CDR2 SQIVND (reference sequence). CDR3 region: CASSRTGRETGQPQHF. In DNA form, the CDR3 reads TGTGCCAGTAGTAGGACGGGGAGGGAGACGGGACAGCCCCAGCATTTT. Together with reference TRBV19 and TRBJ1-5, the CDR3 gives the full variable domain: DGGITQSPKYLFRKEGQNVTLSCEQNLNHDAMYWYRQDPGQGLRLIYYSQIVNDFQKGDIAEGYSVSREKKESFPLTVTSAQKNPTAFYLCASSRTGRETGQPQHFGDGTRLSIL.